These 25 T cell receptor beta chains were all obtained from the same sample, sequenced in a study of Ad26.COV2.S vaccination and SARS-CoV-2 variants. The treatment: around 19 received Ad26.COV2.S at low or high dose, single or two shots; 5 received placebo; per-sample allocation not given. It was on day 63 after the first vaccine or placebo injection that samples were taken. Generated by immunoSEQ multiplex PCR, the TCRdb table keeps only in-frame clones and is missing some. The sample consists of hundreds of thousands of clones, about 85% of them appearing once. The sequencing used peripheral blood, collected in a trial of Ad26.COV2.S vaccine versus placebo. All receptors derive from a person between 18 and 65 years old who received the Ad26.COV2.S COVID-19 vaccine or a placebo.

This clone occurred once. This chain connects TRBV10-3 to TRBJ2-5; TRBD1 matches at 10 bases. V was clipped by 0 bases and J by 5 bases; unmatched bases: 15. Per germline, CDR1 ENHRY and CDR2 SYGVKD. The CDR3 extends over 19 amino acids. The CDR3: CAISESAGRTGGRGETQYF. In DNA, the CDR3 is TGTGCCATCAGTGAGTCGGCCGGGCGGACAGGGGGACGAGGGGAGACCCAGTACTTC.

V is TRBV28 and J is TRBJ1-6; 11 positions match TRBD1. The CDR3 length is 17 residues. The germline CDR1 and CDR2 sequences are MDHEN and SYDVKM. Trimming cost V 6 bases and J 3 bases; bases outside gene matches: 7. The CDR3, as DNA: TGTGCCAGCAGCCCCAGGGGACAGGGGGACTATAATTCACCCCTCCACTTT. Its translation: CASSPRGQGDYNSPLHF.

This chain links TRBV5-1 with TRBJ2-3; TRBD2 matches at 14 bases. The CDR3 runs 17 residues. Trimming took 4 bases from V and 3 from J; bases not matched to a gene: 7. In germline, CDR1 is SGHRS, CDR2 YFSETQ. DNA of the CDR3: TGCGCCAGCAGCGCCCTGACTAGCGGGAGGGCGACAGATACGCAGTATTTT. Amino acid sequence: CASSALTSGRATDTQYF.

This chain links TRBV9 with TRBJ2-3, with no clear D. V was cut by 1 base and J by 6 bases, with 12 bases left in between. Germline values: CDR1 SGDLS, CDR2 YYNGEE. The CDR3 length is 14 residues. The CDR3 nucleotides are TGTGCCAGCAGCGTAAGCCCGGTTGGGGATACGCAGTATTTT. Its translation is CASSVSPVGDTQYF.

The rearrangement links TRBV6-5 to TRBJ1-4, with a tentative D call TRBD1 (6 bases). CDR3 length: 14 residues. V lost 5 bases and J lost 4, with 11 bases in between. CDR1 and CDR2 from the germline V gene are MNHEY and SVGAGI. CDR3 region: CASSTDSGNEKLFF. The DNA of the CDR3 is TGTGCCAGCAGTACGGACAGTGGTAATGAAAAACTGTTTTTT.

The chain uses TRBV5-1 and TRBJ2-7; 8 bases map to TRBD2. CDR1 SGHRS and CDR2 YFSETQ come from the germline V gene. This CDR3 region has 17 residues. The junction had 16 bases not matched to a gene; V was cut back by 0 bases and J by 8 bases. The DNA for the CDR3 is TGCGCCAGCAGCTTGGGTGCGGGTGGCCGGGAGGGCCTCAAGCAGTACTTC. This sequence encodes CASSLGAGGREGLKQYF.

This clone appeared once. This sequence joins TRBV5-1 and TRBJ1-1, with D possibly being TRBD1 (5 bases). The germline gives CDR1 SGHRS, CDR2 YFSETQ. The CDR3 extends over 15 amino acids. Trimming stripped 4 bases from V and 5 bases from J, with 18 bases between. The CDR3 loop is CASSRALGDSTEAFF. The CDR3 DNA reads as TGCGCCAGCAGCCGGGCTCTGGGGGATAGTACTGAAGCTTTCTTT. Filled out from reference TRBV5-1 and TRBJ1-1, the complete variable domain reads KAGVTQTPRYLIKTRGQQVTLSCSPISGHRSVSWYQQTPGQGLQFLFEYFSETQRNKGNFPGRFSGRQFSNSRSEMNVSTLELGDSALYLCASSRALGDSTEAFFGQGTRLTVV.

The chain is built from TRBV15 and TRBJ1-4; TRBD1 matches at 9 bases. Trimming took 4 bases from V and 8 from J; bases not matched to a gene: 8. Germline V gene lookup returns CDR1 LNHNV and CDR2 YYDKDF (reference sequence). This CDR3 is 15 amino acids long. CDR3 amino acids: CATSKGQGRREKLFF. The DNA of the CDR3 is TGTGCCACCAGCAAGGGACAGGGCCGGAGGGAAAAACTGTTTTTT.

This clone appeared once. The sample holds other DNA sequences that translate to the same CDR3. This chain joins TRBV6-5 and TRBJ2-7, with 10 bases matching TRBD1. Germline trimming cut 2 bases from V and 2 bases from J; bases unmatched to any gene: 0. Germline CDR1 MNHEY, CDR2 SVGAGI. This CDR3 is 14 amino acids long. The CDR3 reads CASSYDRGPYEQYF. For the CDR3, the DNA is TGTGCCAGCAGTTACGACAGGGGGCCCTACGAGCAGTACTTC.

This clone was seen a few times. The CDR3 here is CASSWTTIQGAQNTIYF. In nucleotides, the CDR3 is TGTGCCAGCAGCTGGACAACAATACAGGGGGCTCAAAACACCATATATTTT. The gene calls are TRBV5-7 and TRBJ1-3, with 9 bases matching TRBD1. TRBV5-7 is an open reading frame, and its role is uncertain. J gave up 6 bases and V 3 bases, and 13 bases lay outside the gene matches. This CDR3 is built from 17 residues.

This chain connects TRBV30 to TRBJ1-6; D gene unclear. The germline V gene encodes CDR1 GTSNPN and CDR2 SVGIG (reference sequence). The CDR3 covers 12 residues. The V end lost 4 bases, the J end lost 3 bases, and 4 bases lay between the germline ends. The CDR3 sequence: CAWTRYNSPLHF. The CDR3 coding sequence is TGTGCCTGGACGCGCTATAATTCACCCCTCCACTTT.

This CDR3 is CASSVVHNQPQHF. The CDR3 DNA reads as TGTGCCAGCAGTGTTGTCCACAATCAGCCCCAGCATTTT. The genes are TRBV2 and TRBJ1-5, with D hard to call. Germline V gene lookup returns CDR1 SNHLY and CDR2 FYNNEI. The V gene lost 4 bases and the J gene lost 3 bases, with 7 bases spanning the gap. CDR3 length equals 13 residues.

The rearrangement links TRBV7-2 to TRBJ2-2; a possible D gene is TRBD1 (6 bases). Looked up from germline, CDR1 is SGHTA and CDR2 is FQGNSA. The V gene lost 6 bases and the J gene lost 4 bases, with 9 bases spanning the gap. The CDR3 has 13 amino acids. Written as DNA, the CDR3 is TGTGCCAGCAGTGGACAGCTCACCGGGGAGCTGTTTTTT. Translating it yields CASSGQLTGELFF.

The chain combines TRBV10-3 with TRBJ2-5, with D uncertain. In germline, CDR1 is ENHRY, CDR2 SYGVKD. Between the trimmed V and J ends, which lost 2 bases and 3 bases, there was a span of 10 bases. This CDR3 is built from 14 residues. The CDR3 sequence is CAISESYGKETQYF. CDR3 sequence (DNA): TGTGCCATCAGTGAGAGTTACGGAAAAGAGACCCAGTACTTC.

The CDR3: CASSYETGGPSNYGYTF. The CDR3 DNA follows: TGTGCCAGCAGTTACGAGACAGGGGGACCTTCTAACTATGGCTACACCTTC. The rearrangement uses TRBV6-2 or TRBV6-3 and TRBJ1-2; TRBD1 agrees at 9 bases. The trim removed 2 bases at V and 0 bases at J, leaving 7 bases unmatched. The CDR3 contains 17 residues. Germline-derived CDR1 and CDR2 are MNHEY and SVGEGT.

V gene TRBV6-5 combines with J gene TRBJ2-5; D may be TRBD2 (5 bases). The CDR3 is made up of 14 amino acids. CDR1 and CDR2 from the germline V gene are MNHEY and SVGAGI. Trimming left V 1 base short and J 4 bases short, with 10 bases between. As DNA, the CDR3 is TGTGCCAGCAGTTACTTTGCCCGGGGAGAGACCCAGTACTTC. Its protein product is CASSYFARGETQYF.

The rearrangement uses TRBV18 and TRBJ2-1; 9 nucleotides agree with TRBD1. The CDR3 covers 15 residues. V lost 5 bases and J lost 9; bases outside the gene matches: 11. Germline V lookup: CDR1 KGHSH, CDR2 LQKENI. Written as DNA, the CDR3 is TGTGCCAGCTCAGATGGGACAGGGTTATTCATTGAGCAGTTCTTC. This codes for CASSDGTGLFIEQFF.

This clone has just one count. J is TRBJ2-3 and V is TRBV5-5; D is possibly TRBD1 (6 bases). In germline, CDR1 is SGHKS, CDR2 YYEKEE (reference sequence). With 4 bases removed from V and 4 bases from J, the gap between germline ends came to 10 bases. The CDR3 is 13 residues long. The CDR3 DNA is TGTGCCAGCAGCGGACAGCAAGCAGATACGCAGTATTTT. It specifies CASSGQQADTQYF.

This CDR3 reads CASSVGGGSYEQYF. The CDR3 DNA follows: TGTGCCAGTAGTGTAGGGGGGGGCTCCTACGAGCAGTACTTC. The rearrangement uses TRBV19 and TRBJ2-7; D is possibly TRBD2 (7 bases). Germline CDR1 and CDR2: LNHDA and SQIVND (reference sequence). CDR3 length: 14 residues. Trimming stripped 5 bases from V and 0 bases from J, with 11 bases between.

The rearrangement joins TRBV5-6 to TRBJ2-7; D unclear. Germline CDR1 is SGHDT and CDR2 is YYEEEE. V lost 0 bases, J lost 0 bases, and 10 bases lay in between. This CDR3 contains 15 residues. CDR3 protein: CASSLEQAPSYEQYF. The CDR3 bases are TGTGCCAGCAGCTTGGAGCAGGCTCCCTCCTACGAGCAGTACTTC.

DNA for the CDR3: TGTGCCAGCAGCTTGGGTCAGCGGGGCCAAGAGACCCAGTACTTC. Translating gives CASSLGQRGQETQYF. V gene TRBV5-4 combines with J gene TRBJ2-5; TRBD2 matches at 7 bases. The CDR3 spans 15 residues. J was trimmed by 1 base and V by 0 bases; bases with no gene match: 3. From germline, CDR1 is SGHNT and CDR2 YYREEE (reference sequence). The variable domain in full, completed from reference TRBV5-4 and TRBJ2-5, reads ETGVTQSPTHLIKTRGQQVTLRCSSQSGHNTVSWYQQALGQGPQFIFQYYREEENGRGNFPPRFSGLQFPNYSSELNVNALELDDSALYLCASSLGQRGQETQYFGPGTRLLVL.

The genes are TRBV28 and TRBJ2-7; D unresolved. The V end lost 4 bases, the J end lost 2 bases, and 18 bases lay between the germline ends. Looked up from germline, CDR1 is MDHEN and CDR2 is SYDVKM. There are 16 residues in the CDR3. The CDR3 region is CASSSIHRLFPYEQYF. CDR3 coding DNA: TGTGCCAGCAGTTCTATCCACCGGCTATTCCCCTACGAGCAGTACTTC.

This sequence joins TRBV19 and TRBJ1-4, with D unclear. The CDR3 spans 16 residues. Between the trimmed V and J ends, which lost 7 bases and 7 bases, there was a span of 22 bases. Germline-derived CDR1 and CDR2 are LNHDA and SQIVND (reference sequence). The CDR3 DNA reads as TGTGCCAGTACCCCCGGCAGGCTCACCCGTCGTGAAAAACTGTTTTTT. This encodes CASTPGRLTRREKLFF. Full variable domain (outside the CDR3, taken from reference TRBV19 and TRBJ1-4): DGGITQSPKYLFRKEGQNVTLSCEQNLNHDAMYWYRQDPGQGLRLIYYSQIVNDFQKGDIAEGYSVSREKKESFPLTVTSAQKNPTAFYLCASTPGRLTRREKLFFGSGTQLSVL.

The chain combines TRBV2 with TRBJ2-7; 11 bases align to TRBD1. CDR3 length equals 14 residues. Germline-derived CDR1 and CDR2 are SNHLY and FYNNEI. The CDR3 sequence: CATEGQGGSYEQYF. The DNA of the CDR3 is TGTGCTACCGAGGGACAGGGGGGATCCTACGAGCAGTACTTC.

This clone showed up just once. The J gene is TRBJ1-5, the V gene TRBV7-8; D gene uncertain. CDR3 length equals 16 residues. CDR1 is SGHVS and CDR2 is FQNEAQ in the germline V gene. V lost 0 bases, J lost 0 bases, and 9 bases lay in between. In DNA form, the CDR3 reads TGTGCCAGCAGCTTAGCGCTCCCTTATAGCAATCAGCCCCAGCATTTT. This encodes CASSLALPYSNQPQHF.